This T cell receptor beta chain is from a study of T cell changes during pregnancy in multiple sclerosis. Repertoires were generated with immunoSEQ multiplex PCR, while TCRdb's copy carries only in-frame clones and drops some. This table has about 110,000 clones, around 93% appearing once. Germline V gene lookup returns CDR1 ENHRY and CDR2 SYGVKD. This CDR3 is built from 13 residues. Trimming removed 2 bases from V and 7 bases from J; junction bases left unmatched: 3. The sample in question was peripheral blood, obtained in the third trimester of pregnancy. The V gene is TRBV10-3, the J gene TRBJ1-2, with 8 positions matching TRBD1. This receptor was taken from a female donor in good health, enrolled as a control in a pregnancy study. The CDR3 DNA sequence: TGTGCCATCAGTGAGCAGGGGGCTGGTGGCTACACCTTC. As protein: CAISEQGAGGYTF.